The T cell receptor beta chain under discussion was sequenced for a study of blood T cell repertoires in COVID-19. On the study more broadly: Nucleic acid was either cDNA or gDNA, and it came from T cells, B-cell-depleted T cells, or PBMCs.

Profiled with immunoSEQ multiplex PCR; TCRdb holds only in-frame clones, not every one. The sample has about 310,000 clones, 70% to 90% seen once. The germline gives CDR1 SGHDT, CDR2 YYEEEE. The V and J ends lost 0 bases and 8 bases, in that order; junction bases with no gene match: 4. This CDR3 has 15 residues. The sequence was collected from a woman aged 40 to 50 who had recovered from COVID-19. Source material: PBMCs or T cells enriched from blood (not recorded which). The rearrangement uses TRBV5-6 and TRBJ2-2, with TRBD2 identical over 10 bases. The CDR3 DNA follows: TGTGCCAGCAGCTTGGATCTGACTAGCGGGGGGGAGCTGTTTTTT. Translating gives CASSLDLTSGGELFF.